This T cell receptor beta chain came from a study of early T cells in non-severe SARS-CoV-2 infection. Unmatched junction bases numbered 5, after V lost 3 bases and J lost 4 bases. Germline V gene sequence: CDR1 SGHVS, CDR2 FQNEAQ. This CDR3 contains 15 residues. TCRdb reprocessed the 5' RACE reads via MiXCR and lists one record per CDR3 protein. The data contain over 55,000 distinct CDR3 sequences, roughly a tenth of them singletons. The TCR sequence derives from an adult who was a healthcare worker with PCR-confirmed SARS-CoV-2 infection or an uninfected control (not recorded which). The V gene is TRBV7-8, the J gene TRBJ2-3, with 9 bases aligning to TRBD2. Sequencing input: whole blood. The CDR3 here is CASSLMRGGSDTQYF. The CDR3 nucleotides read TGTGCCAGCAGCTTGATGCGGGGGGGCTCAGATACGCAGTATTTT.